This entry is about one T cell receptor beta chain. Germline loops: CDR1 MDHEN, CDR2 SYDVKM. There are 19 residues in the CDR3. J gave up 4 bases and V 7 bases, and 20 bases lay outside the gene matches. Source study methods: It was from reference gene primer amplification that nucleated cell counts were estimated. The table came from immunoSEQ multiplex PCR; TCRdb's copy has only in-frame clones and leaves some out. For V, J and clone size, that table is used; D and trimming come from the DNA. The sample consists of 350,000 to 500,000 clones, approximately 91% of them appearing once. The entry originates in a study of blood T cell repertoires in COVID-19.

This chain connects TRBV28 to TRBJ1-5; 9 nucleotides line up with TRBD1. Sequencing was performed on PBMCs or T cells enriched from blood (not recorded which). The source is a woman under 30 who had been exposed to COVID-19. The CDR3 region is CASTHYTRDRVLRNQPQHF. The CDR3 nucleotides are TGTGCCAGCACCCACTATACAAGGGACAGGGTACTCCGTAATCAGCCCCAGCATTTT.